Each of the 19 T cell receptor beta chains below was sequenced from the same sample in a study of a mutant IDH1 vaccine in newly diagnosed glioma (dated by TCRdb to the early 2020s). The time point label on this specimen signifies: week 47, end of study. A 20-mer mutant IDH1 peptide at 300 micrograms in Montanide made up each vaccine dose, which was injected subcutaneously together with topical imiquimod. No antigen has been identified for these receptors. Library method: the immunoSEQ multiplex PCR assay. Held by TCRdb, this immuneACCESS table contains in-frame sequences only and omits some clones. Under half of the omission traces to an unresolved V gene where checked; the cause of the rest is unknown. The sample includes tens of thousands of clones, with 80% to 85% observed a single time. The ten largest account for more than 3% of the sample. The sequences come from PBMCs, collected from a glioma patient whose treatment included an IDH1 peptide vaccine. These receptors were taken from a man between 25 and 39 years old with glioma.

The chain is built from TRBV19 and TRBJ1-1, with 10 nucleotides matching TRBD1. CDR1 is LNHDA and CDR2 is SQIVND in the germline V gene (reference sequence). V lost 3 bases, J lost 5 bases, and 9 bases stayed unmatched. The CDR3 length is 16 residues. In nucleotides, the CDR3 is TGTGCCAGTAGTATGTTCCGGGACAGGGGTCGGACTGAAGCTTTCTTT. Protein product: CASSMFRDRGRTEAFF.

CDR3 amino acids: CASRPTVGSYEQYF. CDR3 coding DNA: TGTGCCAGTCGGCCGACAGTCGGGTCCTACGAGCAGTACTTC. The chain carries TRBV19 and TRBJ2-5; TRBD1 might be the D (5 bases). The end of the DNA aligns better with TRBJ2-7, so the J call may be wrong. The CDR3 extends over 14 amino acids. Looked up from germline, CDR1 is LNHDA and CDR2 is SQIVND (reference sequence).

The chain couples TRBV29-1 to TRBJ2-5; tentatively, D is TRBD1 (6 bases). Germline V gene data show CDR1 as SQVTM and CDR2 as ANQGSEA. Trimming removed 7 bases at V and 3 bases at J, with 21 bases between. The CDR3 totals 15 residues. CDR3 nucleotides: TGCAGCGCACAGGGACGGCAGGGCGGTAAAGAGACCCAGTACTTC. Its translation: CSAQGRQGGKETQYF. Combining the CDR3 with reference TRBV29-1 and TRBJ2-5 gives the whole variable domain SAVISQKPSRDICQRGTSLTIQCQVDSQVTMMFWYRQQPGQSLTLIATANQGSEATYESGFVIDKFPISRPNLTFSTLTVSNMSPEDSSIYLCSAQGRQGGKETQYFGPGTRLLVL.

The CDR3 DNA reads as TGTGCCAGCAGAGAAGGCGCAGCCATCATCAATGGCTACACCTTC. Translating it yields CASREGAAIINGYTF. The chain uses TRBV28 and TRBJ1-2; D is ambiguous. Germline lookup yields CDR1 MDHEN and CDR2 SYDVKM. This CDR3 has 15 amino acids. V gave up 6 bases and J gave up 6 bases, with 20 bases separating them.

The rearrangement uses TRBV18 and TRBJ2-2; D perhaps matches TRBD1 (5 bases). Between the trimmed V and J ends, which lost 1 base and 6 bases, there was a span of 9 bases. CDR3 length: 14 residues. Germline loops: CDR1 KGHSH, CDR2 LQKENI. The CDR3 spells CASSPRLGPGELFF. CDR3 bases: TGTGCCAGCTCACCACGACTGGGGCCCGGGGAGCTGTTTTTT.

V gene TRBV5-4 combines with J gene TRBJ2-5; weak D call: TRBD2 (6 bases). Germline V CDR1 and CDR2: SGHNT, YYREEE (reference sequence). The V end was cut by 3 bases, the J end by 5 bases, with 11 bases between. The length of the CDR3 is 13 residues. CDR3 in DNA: TGTGCCAGCAGCTCGGAGGGTAGGGAGACCCAGTACTTC. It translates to CASSSEGRETQYF.

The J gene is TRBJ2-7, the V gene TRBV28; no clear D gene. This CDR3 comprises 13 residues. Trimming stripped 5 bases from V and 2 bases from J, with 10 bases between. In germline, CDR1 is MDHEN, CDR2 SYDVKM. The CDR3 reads CASSLTLTYEQYF. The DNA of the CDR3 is TGTGCCAGCAGTCTGACTCTTACCTACGAGCAGTACTTC.

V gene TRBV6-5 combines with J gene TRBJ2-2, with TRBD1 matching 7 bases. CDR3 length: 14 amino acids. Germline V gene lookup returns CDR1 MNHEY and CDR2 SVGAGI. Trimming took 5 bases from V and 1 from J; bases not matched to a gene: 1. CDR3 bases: TGTGCCAGCAGTAGGACAGGGAACACCGGGGAGCTGTTTTTT. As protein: CASSRTGNTGELFF.

Here the CDR3 DNA reads TGTGCCAGTAGTATCGGGACAGATAACTATGGCTACACCTTC. Residues: CASSIGTDNYGYTF. The J gene is TRBJ1-2, the V gene TRBV19; TRBD1 matches 7 bases. V was clipped by 3 bases and J by 1 base; unmatched bases: 2. The germline CDR1 and CDR2 sequences are LNHDA and SQIVND (reference sequence). This CDR3 is 14 amino acids long.

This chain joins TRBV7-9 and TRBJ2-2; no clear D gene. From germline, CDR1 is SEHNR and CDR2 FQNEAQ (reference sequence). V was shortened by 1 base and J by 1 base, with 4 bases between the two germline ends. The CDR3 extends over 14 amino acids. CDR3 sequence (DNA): TGTGCCAGCAGCTTAGTGAGGAACACCGGGGAGCTGTTTTTT. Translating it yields CASSLVRNTGELFF.

CDR3 sequence reads: CASSRLQVEQYF. CDR3 DNA sequence: TGTGCCAGCTCAAGGTTACAGGTCGAGCAGTACTTC. The chain carries TRBV18 and TRBJ2-7; tentatively, D is TRBD1 (5 bases). This CDR3 has 12 amino acids. Germline loops: CDR1 KGHSH, CDR2 LQKENI. V lost 5 bases to trimming and J lost 6 bases, with 11 bases between them.

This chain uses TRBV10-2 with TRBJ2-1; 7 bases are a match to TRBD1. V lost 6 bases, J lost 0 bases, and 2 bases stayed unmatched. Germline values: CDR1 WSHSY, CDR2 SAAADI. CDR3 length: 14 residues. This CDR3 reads CASSGTASYNEQFF. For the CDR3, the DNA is TGCGCCAGCAGCGGGACAGCCTCCTACAATGAGCAGTTCTTC.

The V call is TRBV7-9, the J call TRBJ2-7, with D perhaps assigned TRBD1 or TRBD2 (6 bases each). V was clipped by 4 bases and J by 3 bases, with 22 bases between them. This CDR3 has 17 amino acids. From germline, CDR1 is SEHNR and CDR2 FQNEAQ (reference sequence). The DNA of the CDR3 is TGTGCCAGCAGCTCCTTTATGGAGGGGGGCAGAGACTACGAGCAGTACTTC. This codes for CASSSFMEGGRDYEQYF. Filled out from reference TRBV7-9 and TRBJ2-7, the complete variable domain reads DTGVSQNPRHKITKRGQNVTFRCDPISEHNRLYWYRQTLGQGPEFLTYFQNEAQLEKSRLLSDRFSAERPKGSFSTLEIQRTEQGDSAMYLCASSSFMEGGRDYEQYFGPGTRLTVT.

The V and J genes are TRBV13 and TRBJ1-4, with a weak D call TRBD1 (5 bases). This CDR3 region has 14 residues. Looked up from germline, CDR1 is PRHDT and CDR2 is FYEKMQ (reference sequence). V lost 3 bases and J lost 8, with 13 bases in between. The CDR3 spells CASSFRAIREKLFF. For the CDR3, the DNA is TGTGCCAGCAGCTTCAGGGCGATTCGGGAAAAACTGTTTTTT.

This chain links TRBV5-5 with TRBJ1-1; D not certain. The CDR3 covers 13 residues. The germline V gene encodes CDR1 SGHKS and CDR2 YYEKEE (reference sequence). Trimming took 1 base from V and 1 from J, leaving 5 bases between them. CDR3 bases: TGTGCCAGCAGCTTGCCGGGGAACACTGAAGCTTTCTTT. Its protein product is CASSLPGNTEAFF.

Written as DNA, the CDR3 is TGTGCCAGCGGAGGGGACAGGGGCTACGAGCAGTACTTC. Translating it yields CASGGDRGYEQYF. This chain uses TRBV2 with TRBJ2-7; 10 bases align to TRBD1. CDR3 length: 13 residues. Germline CDR1 and CDR2: SNHLY and FYNNEI. The V gene end was trimmed by 8 bases and the J gene end by 3 bases; junction bases not matched to a gene: 4. The full variable domain, rest sourced from reference TRBV2 and TRBJ2-7, is EPEVTQTPSHQVTQMGQEVILRCVPISNHLYFYWYRQILGQKVEFLVSFYNNEISEKSEIFDDQFSVERPDGSNFTLKIRSTKLEDSAMYFCASGGDRGYEQYFGPGTRLTVT.

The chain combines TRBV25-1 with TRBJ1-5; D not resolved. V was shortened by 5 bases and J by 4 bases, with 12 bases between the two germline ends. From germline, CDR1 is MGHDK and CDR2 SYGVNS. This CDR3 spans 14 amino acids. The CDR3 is CASSPPLQNQPQHF. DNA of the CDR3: TGTGCCAGCAGTCCCCCCCTCCAAAATCAGCCCCAGCATTTT.

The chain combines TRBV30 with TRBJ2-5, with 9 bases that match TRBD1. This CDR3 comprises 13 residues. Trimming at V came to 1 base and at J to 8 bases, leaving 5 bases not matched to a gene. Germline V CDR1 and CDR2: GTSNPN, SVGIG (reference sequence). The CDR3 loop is CAWSDRGRDTQYF. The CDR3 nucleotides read TGTGCCTGGAGTGACAGGGGGCGCGATACCCAGTACTTC.

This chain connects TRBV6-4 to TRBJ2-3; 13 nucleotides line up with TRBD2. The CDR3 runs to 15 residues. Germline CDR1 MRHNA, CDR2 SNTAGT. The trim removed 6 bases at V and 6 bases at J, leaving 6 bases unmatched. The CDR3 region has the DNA TGTGCCAGCAGAGGACTAGCGGGGGCGCAGGATACGCAGTATTTT. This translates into CASRGLAGAQDTQYF.